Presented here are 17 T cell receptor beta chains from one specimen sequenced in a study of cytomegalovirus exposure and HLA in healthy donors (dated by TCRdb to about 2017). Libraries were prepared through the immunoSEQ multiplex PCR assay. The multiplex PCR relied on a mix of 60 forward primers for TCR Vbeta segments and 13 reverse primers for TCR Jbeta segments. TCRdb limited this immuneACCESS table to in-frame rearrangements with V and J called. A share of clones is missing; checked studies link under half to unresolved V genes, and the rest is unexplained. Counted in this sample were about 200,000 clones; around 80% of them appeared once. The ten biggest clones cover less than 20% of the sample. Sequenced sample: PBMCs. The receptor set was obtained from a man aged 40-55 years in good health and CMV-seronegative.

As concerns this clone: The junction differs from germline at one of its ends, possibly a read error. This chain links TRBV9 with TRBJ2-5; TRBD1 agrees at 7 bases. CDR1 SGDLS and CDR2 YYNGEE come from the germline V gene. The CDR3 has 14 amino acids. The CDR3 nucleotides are TGTGCCAGCGGCGTAGGGGACAGTCGGGGGACCCAGTACTTC. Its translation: CASGVGDSRGTQYF. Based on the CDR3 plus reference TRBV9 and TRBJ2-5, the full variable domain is DSGVTQTPKHLITATGQRVTLRCSPRSGDLSVYWYQQSLDQGLQFLIQYYNGEERAKGNILERFSAQQFPDLHSELNLSSLELGDSALYFCASGVGDSRGTQYFGPGTRLLVL.

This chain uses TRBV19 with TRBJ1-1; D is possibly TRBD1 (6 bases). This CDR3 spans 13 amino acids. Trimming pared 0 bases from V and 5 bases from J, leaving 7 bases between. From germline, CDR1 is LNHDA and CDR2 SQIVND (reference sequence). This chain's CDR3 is CASSIETGTEAFF. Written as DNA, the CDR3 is TGTGCCAGTAGTATAGAGACAGGAACTGAAGCTTTCTTT.

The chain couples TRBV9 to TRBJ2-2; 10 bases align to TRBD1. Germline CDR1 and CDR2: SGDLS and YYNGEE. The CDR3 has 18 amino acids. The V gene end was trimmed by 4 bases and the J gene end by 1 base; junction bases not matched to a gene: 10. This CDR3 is CASSRLSGDRGNTGELFF. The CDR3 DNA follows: TGTGCCAGCAGCCGCCTCTCCGGGGACAGGGGGAACACCGGGGAGCTGTTTTTT.

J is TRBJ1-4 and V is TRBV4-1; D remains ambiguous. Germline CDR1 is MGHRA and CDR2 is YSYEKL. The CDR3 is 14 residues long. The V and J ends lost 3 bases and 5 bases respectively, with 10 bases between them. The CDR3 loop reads CASSHLGPNEKLFF. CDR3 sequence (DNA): TGCGCCAGCAGCCACCTCGGTCCCAATGAAAAACTGTTTTTT.

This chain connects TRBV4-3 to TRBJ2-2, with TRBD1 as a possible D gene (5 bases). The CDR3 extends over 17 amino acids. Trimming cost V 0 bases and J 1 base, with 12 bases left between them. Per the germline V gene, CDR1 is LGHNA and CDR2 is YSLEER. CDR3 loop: CASSQERGTGNTGELFF. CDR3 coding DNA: TGCGCCAGCAGCCAAGAAAGGGGTACAGGGAACACCGGGGAGCTGTTTTTT.

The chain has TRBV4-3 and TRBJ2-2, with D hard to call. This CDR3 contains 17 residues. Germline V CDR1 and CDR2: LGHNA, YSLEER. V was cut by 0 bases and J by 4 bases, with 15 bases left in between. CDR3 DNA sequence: TGCGCCAGCAGCCAAGAAGGTCTAGATCGTAGCACCGGGGAGCTGTTTTTT. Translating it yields CASSQEGLDRSTGELFF.

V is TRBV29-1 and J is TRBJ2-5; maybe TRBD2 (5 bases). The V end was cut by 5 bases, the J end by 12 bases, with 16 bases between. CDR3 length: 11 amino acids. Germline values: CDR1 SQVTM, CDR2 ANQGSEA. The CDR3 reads CSVIVYSGKYF. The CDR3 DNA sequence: TGCAGCGTTATCGTTTATTCGGGAAAGTACTTC. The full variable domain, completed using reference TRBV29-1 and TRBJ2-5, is SAVISQKPSRDICQRGTSLTIQCQVDSQVTMMFWYRQQPGQSLTLIATANQGSEATYESGFVIDKFPISRPNLTFSTLTVSNMSPEDSSIYLCSVIVYSGKYFGPGTRLLVL.

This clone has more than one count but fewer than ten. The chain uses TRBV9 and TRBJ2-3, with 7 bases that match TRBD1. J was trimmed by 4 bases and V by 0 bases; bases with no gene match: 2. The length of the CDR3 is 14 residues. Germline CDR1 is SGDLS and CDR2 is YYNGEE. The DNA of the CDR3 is TGTGCCAGCAGCGTAGCAGGGGGAGCAGATACGCAGTATTTT. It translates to CASSVAGGADTQYF.

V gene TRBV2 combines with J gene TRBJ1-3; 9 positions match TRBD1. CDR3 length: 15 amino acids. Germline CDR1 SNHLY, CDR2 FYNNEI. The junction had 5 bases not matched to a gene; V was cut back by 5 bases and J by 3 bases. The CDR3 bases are TGTGCCAGCAGTATGACAGGGGGTGGTGGAAACACCATATATTTT. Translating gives CASSMTGGGGNTIYF.

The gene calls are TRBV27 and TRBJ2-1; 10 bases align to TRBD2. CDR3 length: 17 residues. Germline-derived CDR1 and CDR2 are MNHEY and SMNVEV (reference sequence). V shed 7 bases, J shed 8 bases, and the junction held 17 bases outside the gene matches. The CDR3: CASNFLAGVPGGYEQFF. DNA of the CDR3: TGTGCCAGCAACTTTCTAGCGGGAGTTCCTGGGGGGTATGAGCAGTTCTTC.

CDR3 protein: CASSEDGVSNQPQHF. The DNA for the CDR3 is TGTGCCAGCAGTGAAGACGGGGTTAGCAATCAGCCCCAGCATTTT. The chain recombines TRBV6-1 with TRBJ1-5; D is unclear. The length of the CDR3 is 15 residues. The germline V gene has CDR1 MNHNS and CDR2 SASEGT. V was pared by 1 base and J by 0 bases, with 7 bases between.

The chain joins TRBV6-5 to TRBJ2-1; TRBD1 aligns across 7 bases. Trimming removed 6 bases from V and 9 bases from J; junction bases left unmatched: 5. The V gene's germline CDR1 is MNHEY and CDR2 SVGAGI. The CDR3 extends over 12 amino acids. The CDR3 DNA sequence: TGTGCCAGCAGGAGGACAGGAGGTGAGCAGTTCTTC. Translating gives CASRRTGGEQFF.

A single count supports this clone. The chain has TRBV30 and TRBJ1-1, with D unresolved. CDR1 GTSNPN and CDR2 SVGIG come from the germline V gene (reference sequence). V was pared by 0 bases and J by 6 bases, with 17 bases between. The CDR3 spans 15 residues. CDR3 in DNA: TGTGCCTGGAGTGTACGAGGGCCTGTGATCCCTGAAGCTTTCTTT. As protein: CAWSVRGPVIPEAFF. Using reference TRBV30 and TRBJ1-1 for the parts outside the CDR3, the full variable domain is SQTIHQWPATLVQPVGSPLSLECTVEGTSNPNLYWYRQAAGRGLQLLFYSVGIGQISSEVPQNLSASRPQDRQFILSSKKLLLSDSGFYLCAWSVRGPVIPEAFFGQGTRLTVV.

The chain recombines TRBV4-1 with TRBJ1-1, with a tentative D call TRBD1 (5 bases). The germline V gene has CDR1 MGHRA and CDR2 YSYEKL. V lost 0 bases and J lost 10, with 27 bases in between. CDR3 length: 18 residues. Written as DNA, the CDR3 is TGCGCCAGCAGCCAAGATACAGTGAAGGACCTTCGATCGGGGGGAGCTTTCTTT. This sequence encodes CASSQDTVKDLRSGGAFF.

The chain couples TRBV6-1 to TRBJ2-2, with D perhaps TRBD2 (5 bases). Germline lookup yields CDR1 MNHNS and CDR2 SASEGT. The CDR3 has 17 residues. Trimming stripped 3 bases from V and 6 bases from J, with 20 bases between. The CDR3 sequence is CASSDPWAGLSAGELFF. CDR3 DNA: TGTGCCAGCAGTGACCCCTGGGCGGGCTTAAGTGCCGGGGAGCTGTTTTTT.

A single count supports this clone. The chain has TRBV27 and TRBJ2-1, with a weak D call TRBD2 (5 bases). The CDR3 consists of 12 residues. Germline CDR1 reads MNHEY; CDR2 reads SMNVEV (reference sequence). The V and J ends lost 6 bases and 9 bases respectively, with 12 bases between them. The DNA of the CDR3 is TGTGCCAGCAGGACCCACCGGGGTGAGCAGTTCTTC. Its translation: CASRTHRGEQFF.

DNA for the CDR3: TGTGCCAGTAGTATAGAGGTTGGCAACTCCTACGAGCAGTACTTC. It specifies CASSIEVGNSYEQYF. V usage is TRBV19 and J usage is TRBJ2-7; D remains unclear. The germline V and J ends were trimmed by 0 bases and 0 bases, with 9 bases remaining between them. The CDR3 runs 15 residues. Per the germline V gene, CDR1 is LNHDA and CDR2 is SQIVND (reference sequence).